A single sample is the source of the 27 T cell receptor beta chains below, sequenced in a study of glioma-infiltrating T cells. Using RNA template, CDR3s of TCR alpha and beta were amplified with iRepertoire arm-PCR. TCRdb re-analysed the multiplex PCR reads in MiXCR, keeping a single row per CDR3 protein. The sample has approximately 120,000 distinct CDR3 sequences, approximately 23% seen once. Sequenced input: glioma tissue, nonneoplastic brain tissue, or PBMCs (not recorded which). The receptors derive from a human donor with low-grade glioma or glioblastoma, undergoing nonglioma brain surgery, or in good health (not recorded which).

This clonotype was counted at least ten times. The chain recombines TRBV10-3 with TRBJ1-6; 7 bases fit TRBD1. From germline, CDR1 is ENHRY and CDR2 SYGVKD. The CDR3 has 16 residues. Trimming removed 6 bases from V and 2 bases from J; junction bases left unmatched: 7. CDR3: CAIRKTGSAYNSPLHF. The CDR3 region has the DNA TGTGCCATCAGGAAGACAGGGTCGGCCTATAATTCACCCCTCCACTTT.

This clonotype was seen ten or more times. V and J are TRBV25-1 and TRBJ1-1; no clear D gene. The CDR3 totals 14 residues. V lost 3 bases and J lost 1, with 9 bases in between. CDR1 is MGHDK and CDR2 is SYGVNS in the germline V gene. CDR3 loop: CASSESPENTEAFF. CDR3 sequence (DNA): TGTGCCAGCAGTGAGTCCCCCGAGAACACTGAAGCTTTCTTT. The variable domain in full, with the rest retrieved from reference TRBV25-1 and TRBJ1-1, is EADIYQTPRYLVIGTGKKITLECSQTMGHDKMYWYQQDPGMELHLIHYSYGVNSTEKGDLSSESTVSRIRTEHFPLTLESARPSHTSQYLCASSESPENTEAFFGQGTRLTVV.

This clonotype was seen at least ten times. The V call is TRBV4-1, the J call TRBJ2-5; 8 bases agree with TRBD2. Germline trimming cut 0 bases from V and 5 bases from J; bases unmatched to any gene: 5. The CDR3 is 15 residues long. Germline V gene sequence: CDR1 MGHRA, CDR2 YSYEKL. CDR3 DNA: TGCGCCAGCAGCCAAGACGGGGCGGGAGGTGAGACCCAGTACTTC. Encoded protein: CASSQDGAGGETQYF.

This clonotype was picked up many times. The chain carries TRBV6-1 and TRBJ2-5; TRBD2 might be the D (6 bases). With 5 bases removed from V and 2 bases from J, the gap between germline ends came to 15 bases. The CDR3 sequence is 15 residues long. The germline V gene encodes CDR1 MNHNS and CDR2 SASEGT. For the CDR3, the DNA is TGTGCCAGCAGTCCGCTTGGACTATCACAAGAGACCCAGTACTTC. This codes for CASSPLGLSQETQYF.

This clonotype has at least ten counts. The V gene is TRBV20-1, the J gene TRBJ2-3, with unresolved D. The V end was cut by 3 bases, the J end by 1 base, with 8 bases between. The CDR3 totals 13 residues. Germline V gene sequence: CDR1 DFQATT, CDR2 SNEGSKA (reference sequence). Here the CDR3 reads CSASLTGTDTQYF. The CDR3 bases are TGCAGTGCTAGTTTGACTGGCACAGATACGCAGTATTTT.

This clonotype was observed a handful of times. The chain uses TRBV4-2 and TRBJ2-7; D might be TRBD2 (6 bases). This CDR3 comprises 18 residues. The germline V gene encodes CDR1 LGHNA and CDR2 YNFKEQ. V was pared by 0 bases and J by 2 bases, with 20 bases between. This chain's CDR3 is CASSQDWGEGTWAYEQYF. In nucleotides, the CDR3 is TGTGCCAGCAGCCAAGATTGGGGGGAAGGAACGTGGGCCTACGAGCAGTACTTC.

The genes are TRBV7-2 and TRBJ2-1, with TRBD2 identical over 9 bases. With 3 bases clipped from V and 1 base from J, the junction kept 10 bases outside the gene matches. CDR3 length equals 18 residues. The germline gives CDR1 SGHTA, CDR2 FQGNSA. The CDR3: CASSLPSGAGGSYNEQFF. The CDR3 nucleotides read TGTGCCAGCAGCTTGCCCAGTGGGGCGGGAGGGTCCTACAATGAGCAGTTCTTC.

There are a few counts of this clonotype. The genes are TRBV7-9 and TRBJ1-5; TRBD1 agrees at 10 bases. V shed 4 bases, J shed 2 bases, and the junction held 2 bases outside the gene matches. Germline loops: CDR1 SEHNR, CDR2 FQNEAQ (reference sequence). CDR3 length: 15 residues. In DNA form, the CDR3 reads TGTGCCAGCAGCTCGACAGGGGGCCGCAATCAGCCCCAGCATTTT. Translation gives CASSSTGGRNQPQHF.

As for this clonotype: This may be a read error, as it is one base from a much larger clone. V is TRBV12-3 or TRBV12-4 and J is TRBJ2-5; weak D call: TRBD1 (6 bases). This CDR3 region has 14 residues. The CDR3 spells CASSRTGSEETKYF. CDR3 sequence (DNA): TGTGCCAGCAGTAGAACAGGGTCGGAAGAGACCAAGTACTTC.

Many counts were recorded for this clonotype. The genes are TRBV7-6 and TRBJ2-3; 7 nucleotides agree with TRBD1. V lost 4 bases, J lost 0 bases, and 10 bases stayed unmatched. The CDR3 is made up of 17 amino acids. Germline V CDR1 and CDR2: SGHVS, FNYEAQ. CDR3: CASSYTGVRGSTDTQYF. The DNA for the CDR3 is TGTGCCAGCAGCTATACAGGAGTCAGGGGGAGCACAGATACGCAGTATTTT.

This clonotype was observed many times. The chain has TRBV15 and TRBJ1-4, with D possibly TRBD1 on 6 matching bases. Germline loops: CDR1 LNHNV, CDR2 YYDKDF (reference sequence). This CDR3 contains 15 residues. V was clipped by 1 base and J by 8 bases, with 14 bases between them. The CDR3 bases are TGTGCCACCAGCAGAGGCGAGGGGGAGAGGGAAAAACTGTTTTTT. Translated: CATSRGEGEREKLFF.

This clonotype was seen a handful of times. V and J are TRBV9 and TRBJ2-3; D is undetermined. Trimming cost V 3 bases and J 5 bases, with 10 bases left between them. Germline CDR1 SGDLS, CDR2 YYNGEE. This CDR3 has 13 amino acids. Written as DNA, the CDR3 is TGTGCCAGCAGCGCAGCCCTAAGAGATACGCAGTATTTT. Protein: CASSAALRDTQYF.

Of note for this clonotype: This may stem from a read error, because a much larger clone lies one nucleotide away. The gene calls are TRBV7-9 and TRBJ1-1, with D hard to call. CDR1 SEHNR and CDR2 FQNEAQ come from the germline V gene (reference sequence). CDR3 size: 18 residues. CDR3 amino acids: CASSLDTLARGRSTEGFF. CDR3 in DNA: TGTGCCAGCAGCTTAGATACCTTGGCACGGGGTCGGAGCACTGAAGGTTTCTTT.

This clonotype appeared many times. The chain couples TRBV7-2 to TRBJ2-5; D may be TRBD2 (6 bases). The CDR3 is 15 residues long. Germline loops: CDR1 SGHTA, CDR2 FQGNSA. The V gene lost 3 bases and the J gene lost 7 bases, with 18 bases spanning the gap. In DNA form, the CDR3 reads TGTGCCAGCAGCTTCGTTAGAGCACCCGGGGGGACCCAGTACTTC. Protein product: CASSFVRAPGGTQYF.

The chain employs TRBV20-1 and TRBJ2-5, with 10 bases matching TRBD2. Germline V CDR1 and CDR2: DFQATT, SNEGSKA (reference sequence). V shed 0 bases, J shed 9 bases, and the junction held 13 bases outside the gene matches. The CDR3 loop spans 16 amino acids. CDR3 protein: CSARDNLAGAHLAQYF. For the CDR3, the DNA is TGCAGTGCTAGAGATAACCTAGCGGGAGCCCACCTAGCCCAGTACTTC.

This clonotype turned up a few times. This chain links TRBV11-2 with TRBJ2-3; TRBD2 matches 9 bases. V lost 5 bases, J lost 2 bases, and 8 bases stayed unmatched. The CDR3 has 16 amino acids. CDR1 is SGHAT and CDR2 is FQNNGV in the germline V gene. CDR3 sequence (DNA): TGTGCCAGCAGCCTCGGGACTAGCCTACTCACAGATACGCAGTATTTT. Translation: CASSLGTSLLTDTQYF.

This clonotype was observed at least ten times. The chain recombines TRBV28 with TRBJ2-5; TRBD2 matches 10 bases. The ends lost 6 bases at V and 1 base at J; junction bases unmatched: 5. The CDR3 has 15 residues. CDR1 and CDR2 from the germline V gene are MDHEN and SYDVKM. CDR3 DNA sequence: TGTGCCAGCAGCCCTCGGACTAGCGGCCAAGAGACCCAGTACTTC. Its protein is CASSPRTSGQETQYF.

This CDR3 reads CAISERESYGYTF. DNA of the CDR3: TGTGCCATCAGTGAGAGGGAGAGCTATGGCTACACCTTC. The gene calls are TRBV10-3 and TRBJ1-2; unclear D gene. This CDR3 is 13 amino acids long. CDR1 is ENHRY, CDR2 SYGVKD, per germline. V was pared by 2 bases and J by 4 bases, with 8 bases between.

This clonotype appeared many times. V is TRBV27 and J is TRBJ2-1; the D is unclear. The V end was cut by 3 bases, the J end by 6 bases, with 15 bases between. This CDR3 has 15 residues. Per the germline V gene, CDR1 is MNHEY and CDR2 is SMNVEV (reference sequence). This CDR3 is CASSFPGRFGNEQFF. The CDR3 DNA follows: TGTGCCAGCAGTTTCCCCGGTCGTTTTGGCAATGAGCAGTTCTTC.

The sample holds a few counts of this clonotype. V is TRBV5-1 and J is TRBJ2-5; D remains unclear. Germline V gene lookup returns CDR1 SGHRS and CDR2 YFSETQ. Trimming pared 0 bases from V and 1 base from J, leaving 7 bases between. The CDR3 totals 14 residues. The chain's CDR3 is CASSLGHSQETQYF. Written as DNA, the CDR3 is TGCGCCAGCAGCTTGGGCCACAGCCAAGAGACCCAGTACTTC.

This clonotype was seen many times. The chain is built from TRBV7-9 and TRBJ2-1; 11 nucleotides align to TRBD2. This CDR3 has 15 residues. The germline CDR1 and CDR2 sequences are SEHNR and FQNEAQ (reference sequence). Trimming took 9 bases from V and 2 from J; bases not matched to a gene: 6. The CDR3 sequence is CASLLAGEAYNEQFF. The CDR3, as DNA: TGTGCCAGTTTACTAGCGGGAGAAGCCTACAATGAGCAGTTCTTC.

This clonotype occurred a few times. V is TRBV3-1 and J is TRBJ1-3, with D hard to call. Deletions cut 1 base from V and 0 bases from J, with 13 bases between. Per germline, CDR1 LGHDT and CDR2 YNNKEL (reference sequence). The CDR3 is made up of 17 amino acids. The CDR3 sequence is CASSQASRFPSGNTIYF. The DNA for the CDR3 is TGTGCCAGCAGCCAAGCTTCAAGATTCCCCTCTGGAAACACCATATATTTT.

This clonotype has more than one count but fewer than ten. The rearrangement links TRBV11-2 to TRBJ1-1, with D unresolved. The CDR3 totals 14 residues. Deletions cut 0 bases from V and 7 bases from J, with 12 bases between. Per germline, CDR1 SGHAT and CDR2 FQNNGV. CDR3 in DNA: TGTGCCAGCAGCTTAGATAGAAGGGATGATGAAGCTTTCTTT. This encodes CASSLDRRDDEAFF.

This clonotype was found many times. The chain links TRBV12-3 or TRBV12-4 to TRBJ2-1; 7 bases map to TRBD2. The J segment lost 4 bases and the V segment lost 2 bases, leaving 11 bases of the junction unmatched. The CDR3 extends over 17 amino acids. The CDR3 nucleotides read TGTGCCAGCAGTTTACCGCGGGAGCCTTTTGGTTACAATGAGCAGTTCTTC. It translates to CASSLPREPFGYNEQFF.

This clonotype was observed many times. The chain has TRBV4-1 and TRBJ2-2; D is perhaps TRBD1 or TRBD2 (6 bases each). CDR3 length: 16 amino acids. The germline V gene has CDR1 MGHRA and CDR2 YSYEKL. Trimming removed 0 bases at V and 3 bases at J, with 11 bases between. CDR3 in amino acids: CASSQEGGTYTGELFF. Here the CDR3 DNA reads TGCGCCAGCAGCCAAGAAGGAGGGACATACACCGGGGAGCTGTTTTTT.

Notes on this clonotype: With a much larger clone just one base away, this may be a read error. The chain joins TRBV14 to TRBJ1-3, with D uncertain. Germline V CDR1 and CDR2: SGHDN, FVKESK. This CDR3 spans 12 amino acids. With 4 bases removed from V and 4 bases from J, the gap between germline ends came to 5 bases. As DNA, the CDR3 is TGTGCCAGCAGCCCCCCCGGAAACACCATATATTTT. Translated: CASSPPGNTIYF.

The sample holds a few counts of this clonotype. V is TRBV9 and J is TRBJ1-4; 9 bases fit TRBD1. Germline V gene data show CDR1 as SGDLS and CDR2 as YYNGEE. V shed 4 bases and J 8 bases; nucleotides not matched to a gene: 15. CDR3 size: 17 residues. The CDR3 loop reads CASSHGTGLEKEEKLFF. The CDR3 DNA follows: TGTGCCAGCAGCCACGGGACAGGGTTGGAGAAGGAGGAAAAACTGTTTTTT.